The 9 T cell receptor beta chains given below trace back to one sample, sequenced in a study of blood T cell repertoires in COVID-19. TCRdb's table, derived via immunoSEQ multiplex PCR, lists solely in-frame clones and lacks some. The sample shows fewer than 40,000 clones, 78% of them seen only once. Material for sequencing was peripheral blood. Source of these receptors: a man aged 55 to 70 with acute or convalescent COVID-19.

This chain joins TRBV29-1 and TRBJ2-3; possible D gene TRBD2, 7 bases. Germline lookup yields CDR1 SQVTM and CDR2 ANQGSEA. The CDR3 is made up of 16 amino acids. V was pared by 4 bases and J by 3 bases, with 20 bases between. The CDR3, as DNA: TGCAGCGTTGGGGGGGGCCGGACTGATATTACAGATACGCAGTATTTT. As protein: CSVGGGRTDITDTQYF.

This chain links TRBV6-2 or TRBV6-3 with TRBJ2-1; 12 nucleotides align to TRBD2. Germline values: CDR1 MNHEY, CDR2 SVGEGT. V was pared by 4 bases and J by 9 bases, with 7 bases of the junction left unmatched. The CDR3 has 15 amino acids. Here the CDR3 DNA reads TGTGCCAGCAGTTCGTCTAGCGGGAGGGCGGGTGAGCAGTTCTTC. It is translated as CASSSSSGRAGEQFF.

The CDR3 protein is CASSFSSYYEQYF. For the CDR3, the DNA is TGTGCCAGCAGTTTTTCGTCCTACTACGAGCAGTACTTC. The V call is TRBV12-3 or TRBV12-4, the J call TRBJ2-7; no clear D. This CDR3 is built from 13 residues. V was pared by 3 bases and J by 3 bases, with 9 bases between.

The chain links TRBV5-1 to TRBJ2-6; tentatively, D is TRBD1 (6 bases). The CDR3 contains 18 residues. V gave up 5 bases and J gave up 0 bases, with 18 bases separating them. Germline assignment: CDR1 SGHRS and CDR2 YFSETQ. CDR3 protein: CASREGVISFSGANVLTF. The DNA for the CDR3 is TGCGCCAGCAGAGAGGGGGTTATATCCTTCTCTGGGGCCAACGTCCTGACTTTC.

CDR3 nucleotides: TGTGCCAGTACACTAGTAGGAATCACCGGGGAGCTGTTTTTT. Amino acids: CASTLVGITGELFF. The chain links TRBV19 to TRBJ2-2, with D possibly being TRBD2 (5 bases). The V gene lost 7 bases and the J gene lost 4 bases, with 13 bases spanning the gap. This CDR3 is built from 14 residues. Germline lookup yields CDR1 LNHDA and CDR2 SQIVND (reference sequence).

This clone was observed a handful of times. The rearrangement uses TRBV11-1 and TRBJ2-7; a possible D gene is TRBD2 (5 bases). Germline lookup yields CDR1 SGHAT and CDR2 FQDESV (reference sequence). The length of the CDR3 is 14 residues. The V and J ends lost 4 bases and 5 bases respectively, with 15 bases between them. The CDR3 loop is CASSSSGNHNEQYF. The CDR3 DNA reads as TGTGCCAGCAGCTCATCCGGGAACCACAACGAGCAGTACTTC.

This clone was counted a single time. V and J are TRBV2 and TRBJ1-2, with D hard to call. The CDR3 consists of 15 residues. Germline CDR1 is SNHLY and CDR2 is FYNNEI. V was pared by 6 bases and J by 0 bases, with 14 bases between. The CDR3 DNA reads TGTGCCAGCAGGGCCCAGACATCCTCTAACTATGGCTACACCTTC. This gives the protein CASRAQTSSNYGYTF.

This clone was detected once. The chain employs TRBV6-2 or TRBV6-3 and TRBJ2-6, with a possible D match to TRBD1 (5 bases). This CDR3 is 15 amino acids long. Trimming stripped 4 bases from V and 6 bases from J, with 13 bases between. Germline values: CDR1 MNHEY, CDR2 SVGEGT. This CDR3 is CASSSTGLQANVLTF. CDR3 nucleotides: TGTGCCAGCAGTTCAACAGGCCTCCAGGCCAACGTCCTGACTTTC.

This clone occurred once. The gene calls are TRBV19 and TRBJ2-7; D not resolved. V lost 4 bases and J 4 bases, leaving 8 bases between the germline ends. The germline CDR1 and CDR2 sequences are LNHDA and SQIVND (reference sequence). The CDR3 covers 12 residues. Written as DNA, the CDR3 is TGTGCCAGTAGTACGACACCTTACGAGCAGTACTTC. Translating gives CASSTTPYEQYF.